One sample yielded the 30 T cell receptor beta chains listed below, sequenced in a study of cytomegalovirus exposure and HLA in healthy donors. This PCR relied on a set of 60 Vbeta primers and 13 Jbeta primers. Data came from immunoSEQ multiplex PCR; TCRdb stores just in-frame clones and leaves some out. This table holds 140,000 or so clones, about 80% found once. Sequencing was performed on PBMCs. These receptors all stem from an older woman in good health and CMV-seropositive.

The CDR3 DNA sequence: TGCGCCACCCAGCGGGAGGCCCAATACAATGAGCAGTTCTTC. Residues: CATQREAQYNEQFF. J is TRBJ2-1 and V is TRBV4-1, with TRBD2 identical over 9 bases. Unmatched junction bases numbered 8, after V lost 10 bases and J lost 4 bases. Germline V gene data show CDR1 as MGHRA and CDR2 as YSYEKL. The length of the CDR3 is 14 residues.

This clone was seen only a few times. This rearrangement joins TRBV4-3 to TRBJ1-5, with 8 bases fitting TRBD1. The CDR3 consists of 21 residues. CDR1 and CDR2 (germline): LGHNA, YSLEER. V lost 0 bases and J lost 6; bases outside the gene matches: 22. The CDR3 DNA follows: TGCGCCAGCAGCCAAGAACTTCGTTGGCAGGGGGCAGTAAACGGCATTCAGCCCCAGCATTTT. It encodes CASSQELRWQGAVNGIQPQHF.

V and J are TRBV4-3 and TRBJ2-7; no clear D gene. This CDR3 contains 12 residues. Germline V CDR1 and CDR2: LGHNA, YSLEER. Trimming removed 4 bases from V and 6 bases from J, with 10 bases in between. The CDR3 coding sequence is TGCGCCAGCAGCCTGCGGTTTGGCGAGCAGTACTTC. Protein sequence: CASSLRFGEQYF.

This clone was counted only a few times. The rearrangement uses TRBV19 and TRBJ2-5; no clear D gene. Looked up from germline, CDR1 is LNHDA and CDR2 is SQIVND (reference sequence). V lost 5 bases to trimming and J lost 2 bases, with 12 bases between them. CDR3 length: 14 residues. In DNA form, the CDR3 reads TGTGCCAGTAGTCCATCTAAACCGCAAGAGACCCAGTACTTC. Translation gives CASSPSKPQETQYF.

CDR3 DNA sequence: TGTGCCACCTTGACAGGCGGGGGGTACGAGCAGTACTTC. Amino acids: CATLTGGGYEQYF. This chain links TRBV28 with TRBJ2-7; 8 nucleotides agree with TRBD2. The CDR3 totals 13 residues. Germline trimming cut 10 bases from V and 4 bases from J; bases unmatched to any gene: 9. CDR1 MDHEN and CDR2 SYDVKM come from the germline V gene.

This clone was found a few times. This rearrangement joins TRBV28 to TRBJ2-2; TRBD1 agrees at 7 bases. The assigned J gene may be wrong: the sequence end matches TRBJ1-3 better. Germline CDR1 MDHEN, CDR2 SYDVKM. The length of the CDR3 is 14 residues. The CDR3 DNA reads as TGTGCCAGCAGACAGGGGAGCTCTGGAAACACCATATATTTT. Translation: CASRQGSSGNTIYF.

The chain carries TRBV28 and TRBJ2-1; 9 bases are a match to TRBD2. CDR3 length: 15 residues. In germline, CDR1 is MDHEN, CDR2 SYDVKM. V was pared by 6 bases and J by 6 bases, with 9 bases of the junction left unmatched. CDR3 amino acids: CASRPAGTSSNEQFF. CDR3 nucleotide sequence: TGTGCCAGCAGGCCCGCCGGGACTAGCAGCAATGAGCAGTTCTTC.

This chain connects TRBV7-2 to TRBJ2-1; tentatively, D is TRBD2 (6 bases). In germline, CDR1 is SGHTA, CDR2 FQGNSA. This CDR3 contains 13 residues. V dropped 6 bases and J dropped 10 bases, with 16 bases sitting between them. CDR3 region: CASRRDRREEQFF. CDR3 in DNA: TGTGCCAGCAGGAGGGACCGACGGGAGGAGCAGTTCTTC.

The chain combines TRBV5-1 with TRBJ2-3; D gene uncertain. Per germline, CDR1 SGHRS and CDR2 YFSETQ. CDR3 length: 12 residues. V lost 1 base and J 2 bases, leaving 2 bases between the germline ends. For the CDR3, the DNA is TGCGCCAGCAGCTTGTACACAGATACGCAGTATTTT. This codes for CASSLYTDTQYF.

This chain joins TRBV15 and TRBJ1-1; weak D call: TRBD1 (5 bases). The germline V and J ends were trimmed by 3 bases and 0 bases, with 8 bases remaining between them. The CDR3 is made up of 14 amino acids. CDR1 LNHNV and CDR2 YYDKDF come from the germline V gene (reference sequence). CDR3 sequence: CATSRMTVNTEAFF. CDR3 DNA sequence: TGTGCCACCAGCAGGATGACAGTGAACACTGAAGCTTTCTTT.

Only a few counts were recorded for this clone. The chain joins TRBV28 to TRBJ2-2; D possibly corresponds to TRBD2 (6 bases). The CDR3 has 13 amino acids. Germline values: CDR1 MDHEN, CDR2 SYDVKM. Trimming removed 8 bases at V and 1 base at J, with 8 bases between. The CDR3 spells CASGRQNTGELFF. CDR3 sequence (DNA): TGTGCCAGCGGGAGGCAGAACACCGGGGAGCTGTTTTTT.

The chain employs TRBV30 and TRBJ2-3, with 10 nucleotides matching TRBD2. V gave up 4 bases and J gave up 2 bases; unmatched junction bases: 6. CDR3 length equals 15 residues. Germline assignment: CDR1 GTSNPN and CDR2 SVGIG (reference sequence). CDR3 region: CAWTVGLAPTDTQYF. The CDR3 nucleotides read TGTGCCTGGACCGTGGGACTAGCGCCCACAGATACGCAGTATTTT.

This clone has a single count. The rearrangement links TRBV5-1 to TRBJ2-7, with 8 bases lining up with TRBD1. Trimming took 4 bases from V and 2 from J; bases not matched to a gene: 5. The CDR3 runs 14 residues. The germline CDR1 and CDR2 sequences are SGHRS and YFSETQ. The DNA of the CDR3 is TGCGCCAGCAGCCCTCCGGGACAGGCCTACGAGCAGTACTTC. It codes for CASSPPGQAYEQYF.

A note on this clone: Compared with germline, one end of the junction differs, possibly owing to a read error. The chain carries TRBV7-7 and TRBJ2-5, with 7 positions matching TRBD2. The CDR3 extends over 14 amino acids. Germline V gene sequence: CDR1 SSHAT, CDR2 FNYEAQ (reference sequence). In DNA, the CDR3 is TGTGCTAGCAGCCCCAACGGACTAGGGGAGACCCAGTACTTC. It specifies CASSPNGLGETQYF. The full variable domain, its missing parts supplied by reference TRBV7-7 and TRBJ2-5, is GAGVSQSPRYKVTKRGQDVTLRCDPISSHATLYWYQQALGQGPEFLTYFNYEAQPDKSGLPSDRFSAERPEGSISTLTIQRTEQRDSAMYRCASSPNGLGETQYFGPGTRLLVL.

This clone was counted a few times. In DNA form, the CDR3 reads TGTGCCAGCAGCTTAGCGTCTACGGGGTACAATGAGCAGTTCTTC. Translating gives CASSLASTGYNEQFF. V is TRBV7-6 and J is TRBJ2-1; possible D gene TRBD2, 5 bases. The V end was cut by 0 bases, the J end by 4 bases, with 10 bases between. The V gene's germline CDR1 is SGHVS and CDR2 FNYEAQ. The CDR3 has 15 amino acids. The variable domain in full, completed from reference TRBV7-6 and TRBJ2-1, reads GAGVSQSPRYKVTKRGQDVALRCDPISGHVSLYWYRQALGQGPEFLTYFNYEAQQDKSGLPNDRFSAERPEGSISTLTIQRTEQRDSAMYRCASSLASTGYNEQFFGPGTRLTVL.

V and J are TRBV27 and TRBJ2-2; TRBD2 matches at 7 bases. Trimming cost V 6 bases and J 2 bases; bases outside gene matches: 9. There are 16 residues in the CDR3. The V gene's germline CDR1 is MNHEY and CDR2 SMNVEV (reference sequence). The CDR3 loop reads CASRSGGGGNTGELFF. In DNA form, the CDR3 reads TGTGCCAGCAGGTCGGGCGGGGGTGGTAACACCGGGGAGCTGTTTTTT.

This rearrangement joins TRBV11-3 to TRBJ2-3; TRBD2 agrees at 7 bases. The CDR3 spans 16 residues. V lost 1 base and J lost 2; bases outside the gene matches: 6. CDR1 and CDR2 (germline): SGHNT, YENEEA. CDR3 amino acids: CASSLGASGDTDTQYF. In DNA form, the CDR3 reads TGTGCCAGCAGCTTAGGGGCTAGCGGTGACACAGATACGCAGTATTTT.

This chain connects TRBV28 to TRBJ1-1, with D perhaps matching TRBD1 (6 bases). The ends were cut back, 4 bases at V and 3 bases at J, with 18 bases in the middle. The CDR3 sequence is 16 residues long. Germline V CDR1 and CDR2: MDHEN, SYDVKM. The CDR3, as DNA: TGTGCCAGCAGTTACACCCAACAGGGAGCGGACACTGAAGCTTTCTTT. Its protein product is CASSYTQQGADTEAFF.

The V call is TRBV27, the J call TRBJ1-4, with D unresolved. CDR3 length: 15 amino acids. The germline V gene has CDR1 MNHEY and CDR2 SMNVEV (reference sequence). Between the trimmed V and J ends, which lost 6 bases and 4 bases, there was a span of 15 bases. In nucleotides, the CDR3 is TGTGCCAGCAGCTCCTTCTCGAGATATAATGAAAAACTGTTTTTT. Its protein product is CASSSFSRYNEKLFF.

The chain joins TRBV29-1 to TRBJ2-7; 8 nucleotides match TRBD2. With 6 bases clipped from V and 1 base from J, the junction kept 2 bases outside the gene matches. The germline V gene encodes CDR1 SQVTM and CDR2 ANQGSEA. This CDR3 has 12 amino acids. Here the CDR3 DNA reads TGCAGCGTGCGGGGGGCATCCTACGAGCAGTACTTC. Amino acid sequence: CSVRGASYEQYF.

The gene calls are TRBV30 and TRBJ2-5, with 8 bases that match TRBD2. Germline V lookup: CDR1 GTSNPN, CDR2 SVGIG (reference sequence). The length of the CDR3 is 12 residues. The CDR3: CAQAGAQETQYF. In DNA form, the CDR3 reads TGTGCTCAAGCGGGAGCTCAGGAGACCCAGTACTTC.

The CDR3, as DNA: TGTGCCAGCAGTCCTGGACTAGCGGGATCGGATGAGCAGTTCTTC. This codes for CASSPGLAGSDEQFF. This chain connects TRBV7-3 to TRBJ2-1; 12 positions match TRBD2. In germline, CDR1 is SGHTA, CDR2 FQGTGA. V lost 6 bases and J lost 8; bases outside the gene matches: 8. CDR3 length: 15 amino acids.

This clone was seen a single time. This chain connects TRBV28 to TRBJ2-7; D is unclear. Trimming removed 8 bases at V and 3 bases at J, with 11 bases between. CDR3 size: 12 residues. Germline V CDR1 and CDR2: MDHEN, SYDVKM. The CDR3 is CASRDTYYEQYF. CDR3 bases: TGTGCCAGCCGCGACACCTACTACGAGCAGTACTTC.

This rearrangement joins TRBV27 to TRBJ2-7; the D is unclear. The germline gives CDR1 MNHEY, CDR2 SMNVEV (reference sequence). The CDR3 length is 14 residues. Deletions cut 0 bases from V and 5 bases from J, with 11 bases between. CDR3 sequence reads: CASSLSRVVDEQYF. CDR3 bases: TGTGCCAGCAGTTTATCTCGAGTTGTCGACGAGCAGTACTTC.

CDR3 sequence reads: CASSSRDRVRGYTF. DNA of the CDR3: TGTGCCAGCAGCTCCCGGGACAGGGTACGCGGCTACACCTTC. The rearrangement uses TRBV7-2 and TRBJ1-2; 9 bases are shared with TRBD1. This CDR3 is built from 14 residues. J gave up 8 bases and V 4 bases, and 8 bases lay outside the gene matches. CDR1 is SGHTA, CDR2 FQGNSA, per germline.

The V call is TRBV28, the J call TRBJ2-3; D not certain. Trimming stripped 2 bases from V and 2 bases from J, with 2 bases between. Germline V CDR1 and CDR2: MDHEN, SYDVKM. CDR3 length: 12 amino acids. The CDR3 spells CASSLLTDTQYF. The CDR3 bases are TGTGCCAGCAGTTTACTCACAGATACGCAGTATTTT.

In nucleotides, the CDR3 is TGCAGCGTAGGACTAGCGGGGAATACCGGGGAGCTGTTTTTT. Translating gives CSVGLAGNTGELFF. The rearrangement joins TRBV29-1 to TRBJ2-2; 12 nucleotides match TRBD2. CDR3 length equals 14 residues. The V gene end was trimmed by 6 bases and the J gene end by 5 bases; junction bases not matched to a gene: 4. Germline V gene lookup returns CDR1 SQVTM and CDR2 ANQGSEA.

This chain uses TRBV5-6 with TRBJ2-7; tentatively, D is TRBD2 (6 bases). Trimming left V 4 bases short and J 12 bases short, with 17 bases between. In germline, CDR1 is SGHDT, CDR2 YYEEEE. The CDR3 extends over 12 amino acids. In DNA, the CDR3 is TGTGCCAGCAGCCTAAGCGCGGGACTTGCGTACTTC. It translates to CASSLSAGLAYF.

The rearrangement links TRBV4-2 to TRBJ1-1; perhaps TRBD1 as D (6 bases). The CDR3 is 18 amino acids. Per the germline V gene, CDR1 is LGHNA and CDR2 is YNFKEQ. Between the trimmed V and J ends, which lost 4 bases and 2 bases, there was a span of 23 bases. The chain's CDR3 is CASSLDLGGGRENTEAFF. CDR3 coding DNA: TGTGCCAGCAGCCTCGACCTGGGGGGGGGCCGGGAAAACACTGAAGCTTTCTTT.

This clone occurred a few times. V is TRBV15 and J is TRBJ1-5; the match to TRBD1 covers 9 bases. The V segment lost 6 bases and the J segment 6 bases; nucleotides outside the gene matches: 6. Germline V gene lookup returns CDR1 LNHNV and CDR2 YYDKDF (reference sequence). CDR3 length equals 14 residues. CDR3 region: CATRGTGLGQPQHF. Here the CDR3 DNA reads TGTGCCACCAGAGGGACAGGGCTCGGTCAGCCCCAGCATTTT.